Below are 16 T cell receptor beta chains sequenced from a single sample in a study of blood T cell repertoires in COVID-19. Repertoires were generated with immunoSEQ multiplex PCR, while TCRdb's copy carries only in-frame clones and drops some. This repertoire shows 130,000 or so clones, around 80% found once; its top ten account for about 2.2%. The source material was PBMCs or T cells enriched from blood (not recorded which). These receptors all stem from a man aged 35 to 55 with acute COVID-19.

This clone is a singleton in its sample. This rearrangement joins TRBV9 to TRBJ2-7; D is unclear. Trimming removed 8 bases from V and 7 bases from J, with 22 bases in between. CDR3 length: 14 amino acids. Germline values: CDR1 SGDLS, CDR2 YYNGEE. CDR3 DNA sequence: TGTGCCAGTACAAATAGCAGCCGACCTCTGGAGCAGTACTTC. Translation: CASTNSSRPLEQYF.

The chain carries TRBV27 and TRBJ1-2; no reliable D call. This CDR3 has 14 residues. The germline CDR1 and CDR2 sequences are MNHEY and SMNVEV (reference sequence). Between the trimmed V and J ends, which lost 8 bases and 4 bases, there was a span of 17 bases. The CDR3 region is CASGVGFEAYGYTF. The CDR3 nucleotides read TGTGCCAGCGGCGTCGGTTTTGAGGCCTATGGCTACACCTTC.

V usage is TRBV5-8 and J usage is TRBJ2-5, with D possibly matching TRBD1 (5 bases). The length of the CDR3 is 15 residues. CDR1 is SGHTS, CDR2 YDEGEE, per germline. With 0 bases removed from V and 7 bases from J, the gap between germline ends came to 16 bases. The CDR3 DNA sequence: TGTGCCAGCAGCTTGGGGGGATCAACAGGTGGGACCCAGTACTTC. Translating gives CASSLGGSTGGTQYF.

This CDR3 is CASSPGLAVPLTDTQYF. Written as DNA, the CDR3 is TGCGCCAGCAGCCCGGGACTAGCGGTCCCCCTCACGGATACGCAGTATTTT. The chain couples TRBV5-1 to TRBJ2-3, with 11 bases that match TRBD2. Germline loops: CDR1 SGHRS, CDR2 YFSETQ. The CDR3 contains 17 residues. With V trimmed by 4 bases and J by 6 bases, 13 bases remained unmatched.

This chain links TRBV11-3 with TRBJ1-1; 7 bases are shared with TRBD1. From germline, CDR1 is SGHNT and CDR2 YENEEA. The CDR3 is made up of 13 amino acids. The junction had 10 bases not matched to a gene; V was cut back by 5 bases and J by 10 bases. CDR3 in amino acids: CASSQTGMSGAFF. In DNA form, the CDR3 reads TGTGCCAGCAGCCAGACAGGGATGAGTGGAGCTTTCTTT.

This sequence joins TRBV10-2 and TRBJ1-4; 8 bases agree with TRBD1. In germline, CDR1 is WSHSY, CDR2 SAAADI. The CDR3 spans 15 residues. J gave up 8 bases and V 0 bases, and 5 bases lay outside the gene matches. CDR3 residues: CASSESGRQGEKLFF. In DNA form, the CDR3 reads TGCGCCAGCAGTGAGTCGGGGCGACAGGGGGAAAAACTGTTTTTT.

CDR3 amino acids: CASSLVYQPQHF. The CDR3 DNA sequence: TGTGCCAGCAGCCTTGTTTATCAGCCCCAGCATTTT. The V call is TRBV12-3 or TRBV12-4, the J call TRBJ1-5; D unclear. The V end lost 6 bases, the J end lost 5 bases, and 8 bases lay between the germline ends. The CDR3 extends over 12 amino acids.

This chain links TRBV21-1 with TRBJ2-7; the table's D call TRBD2 went unverified against the DNA. TRBV21-1 is a listed pseudogene. The CDR3 has 15 amino acids. CDR3: CASSPRPRGSYEQYF. CDR3 nucleotide sequence: TGTGCCAGCAGCCCCCGTCCCCGCGGCTCCTACGAGCAGTACTTC.

This chain joins TRBV5-4 and TRBJ2-5, with a weak D call TRBD2 (6 bases). This CDR3 has 17 amino acids. V was shortened by 2 bases and J by 2 bases, with 19 bases between the two germline ends. Germline V lookup: CDR1 SGHNT, CDR2 YYREEE (reference sequence). CDR3 sequence: CASSFSPGDEGQETQYF. The CDR3 nucleotides read TGTGCCAGCAGCTTTTCACCGGGAGACGAGGGGCAAGAGACCCAGTACTTC.

The V call is TRBV2, the J call TRBJ2-7, with D perhaps TRBD1 (6 bases). The V gene lost 6 bases and the J gene lost 6 bases, with 15 bases spanning the gap. The CDR3 is made up of 13 amino acids. Germline-derived CDR1 and CDR2 are SNHLY and FYNNEI. The CDR3 here is CASSGTGSGEQYF. CDR3 DNA sequence: TGTGCCAGCAGCGGAACAGGGAGTGGCGAGCAGTACTTC.

The chain recombines TRBV28 with TRBJ1-3; D is possibly TRBD1 (5 bases). Germline CDR1 is MDHEN and CDR2 is SYDVKM. This CDR3 comprises 14 residues. The V end was cut by 6 bases, the J end by 4 bases, with 13 bases between. The CDR3 region is CASSPQGKGNTIYF. Written as DNA, the CDR3 is TGTGCCAGCAGCCCCCAGGGAAAAGGAAACACCATATATTTT.

This chain joins TRBV25-1 and TRBJ1-2, with a tentative D call TRBD1 (5 bases). V was cut by 6 bases and J by 2 bases, with 10 bases left in between. CDR1 is MGHDK, CDR2 SYGVNS, per germline. This CDR3 region has 13 residues. CDR3 DNA: TGTGCCAGCAGCTCCTCAGGGAACTATGGCTACACCTTC. Translated: CASSSSGNYGYTF.

The chain employs TRBV5-1 and TRBJ2-3; weak D call: TRBD2 (6 bases). The CDR3 sequence is 14 residues long. V lost 3 bases and J lost 4, with 12 bases in between. Germline V gives CDR1 SGHRS, CDR2 YFSETQ. The CDR3 spells CASSSGTGPDTQYF. The CDR3 DNA is TGCGCCAGCAGCTCAGGGACTGGGCCAGATACGCAGTATTTT.

The chain links TRBV18 to TRBJ1-1; weak D call: TRBD1 (5 bases). V lost 6 bases and J lost 0, with 11 bases in between. From germline, CDR1 is KGHSH and CDR2 LQKENI. The CDR3 is 14 amino acids. CDR3 sequence: CASSSDTMNTEAFF. CDR3 nucleotide sequence: TGTGCCAGCTCTTCGGACACCATGAACACTGAAGCTTTCTTT.

To note about this clone: One junction end disagrees with the germline gene, perhaps due to a read error. This rearrangement joins TRBV5-1 to TRBJ2-5, with 14 bases fitting TRBD2. This CDR3 spans 16 amino acids. Per the germline V gene, CDR1 is SGHRS and CDR2 is YFSETQ. The CDR3 nucleotides read TGCGCCAGCAGCTCGGGACTAGCGGGAGACCAGGAGACCCAGTACTTC. As protein: CASSSGLAGDQETQYF. Using reference TRBV5-1 and TRBJ2-5 for the parts outside the CDR3, the full variable domain is KAGVTQTPRYLIKTRGQQVTLSCSPISGHRSVSWYQQTPGQGLQFLFEYFSETQRNKGNFPGRFSGRQFSNSRSEMNVSTLELGDSALYLCASSSGLAGDQETQYFGPGTRLLVL.

This sequence joins TRBV12-5 and TRBJ1-5, with D maybe TRBD1 (6 bases). Deletions cut 1 base from V and 5 bases from J, with 6 bases between. The CDR3 covers 13 residues. Germline CDR1 is LGHNT and CDR2 is FRNRAP. The CDR3 here is CASGLEGDQPQHF. Here the CDR3 DNA reads TGTGCTAGTGGTTTGGAGGGGGATCAGCCCCAGCATTTT.